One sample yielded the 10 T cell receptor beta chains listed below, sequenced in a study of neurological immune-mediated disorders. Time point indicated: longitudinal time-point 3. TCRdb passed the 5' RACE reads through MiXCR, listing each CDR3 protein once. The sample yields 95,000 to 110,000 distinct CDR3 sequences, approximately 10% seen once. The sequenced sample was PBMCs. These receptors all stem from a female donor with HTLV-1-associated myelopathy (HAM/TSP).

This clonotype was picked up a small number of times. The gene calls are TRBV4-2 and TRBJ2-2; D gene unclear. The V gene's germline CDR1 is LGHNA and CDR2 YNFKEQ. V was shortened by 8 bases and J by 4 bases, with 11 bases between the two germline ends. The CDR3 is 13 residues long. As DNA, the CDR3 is TGTGCCAGCCGCATAACAAGCACCGGGGAGCTGTTTTTT. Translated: CASRITSTGELFF.

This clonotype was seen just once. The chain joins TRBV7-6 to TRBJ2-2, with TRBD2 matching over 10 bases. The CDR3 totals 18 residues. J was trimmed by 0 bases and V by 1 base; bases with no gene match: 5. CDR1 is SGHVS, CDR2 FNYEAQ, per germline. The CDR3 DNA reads TGTGCCAGCAGCTTAGAAGCTAGCGGGGGATCGAACACCGGGGAGCTGTTTTTT. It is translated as CASSLEASGGSNTGELFF.

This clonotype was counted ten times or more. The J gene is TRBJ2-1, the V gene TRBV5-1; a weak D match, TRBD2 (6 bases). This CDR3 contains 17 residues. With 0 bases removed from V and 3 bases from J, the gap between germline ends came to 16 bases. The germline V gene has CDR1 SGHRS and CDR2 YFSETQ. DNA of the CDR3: TGCGCCAGCAGCTTGGTAGTGCGGGAAGACTACTACAATGAGCAGTTCTTC. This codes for CASSLVVREDYYNEQFF.

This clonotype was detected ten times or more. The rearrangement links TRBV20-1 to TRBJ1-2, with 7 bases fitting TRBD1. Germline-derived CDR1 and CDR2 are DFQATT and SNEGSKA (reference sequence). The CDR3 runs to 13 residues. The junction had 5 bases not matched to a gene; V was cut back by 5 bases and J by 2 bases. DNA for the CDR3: TGCAGTGCTCAAAAGACAGGGAACTATGGCTACACCTTC. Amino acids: CSAQKTGNYGYTF.

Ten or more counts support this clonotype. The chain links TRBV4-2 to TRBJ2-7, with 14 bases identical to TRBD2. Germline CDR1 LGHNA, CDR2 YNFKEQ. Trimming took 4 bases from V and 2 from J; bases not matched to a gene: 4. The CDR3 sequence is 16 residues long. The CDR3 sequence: CASSLRLAGGAYEQYF. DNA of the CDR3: TGTGCCAGCAGCCTACGACTAGCGGGGGGGGCCTACGAGCAGTACTTC.

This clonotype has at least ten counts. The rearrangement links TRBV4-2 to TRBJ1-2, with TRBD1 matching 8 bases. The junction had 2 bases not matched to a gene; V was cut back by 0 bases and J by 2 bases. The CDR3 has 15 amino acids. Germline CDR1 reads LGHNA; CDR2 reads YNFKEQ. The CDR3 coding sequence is TGTGCCAGCAGCCAAGATACAGGGGGAAACTATGGCTACACCTTC. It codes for CASSQDTGGNYGYTF.

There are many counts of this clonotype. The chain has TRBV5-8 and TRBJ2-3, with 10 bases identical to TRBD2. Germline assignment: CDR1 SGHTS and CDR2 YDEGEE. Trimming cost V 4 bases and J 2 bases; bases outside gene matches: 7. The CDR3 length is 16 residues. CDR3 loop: CASSRSSGGYTDTQYF. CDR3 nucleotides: TGTGCCAGCAGCCGCTCTAGCGGGGGCTACACAGATACGCAGTATTTT.

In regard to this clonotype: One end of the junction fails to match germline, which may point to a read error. The CDR3 region has the DNA TGTGCCAGTAGCGTGAGCCCCGTGCTGACAGATACGCAGTATTTT. Translating it yields CASSVSPVLTDTQYF. This rearrangement joins TRBV9 to TRBJ2-3, with D perhaps TRBD2 (5 bases). Looked up from germline, CDR1 is SGDLS and CDR2 is YYNGEE. This CDR3 has 15 amino acids.

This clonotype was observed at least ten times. CDR3 DNA: TGCGCCAGCAGCCAAGAACACCCCCAACTAGCGGGGGGGCCTTTTGAGCAGTTCTTC. Translation: CASSQEHPQLAGGPFEQFF. The V and J genes are TRBV4-1 and TRBJ2-1; 13 nucleotides agree with TRBD2. Germline trimming cut 0 bases from V and 9 bases from J; bases unmatched to any gene: 14. CDR1 and CDR2 (germline): MGHRA, YSYEKL. There are 19 residues in the CDR3.

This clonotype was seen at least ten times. The CDR3 nucleotides read TGCAGTGCTTCAGACTTGACCAAAAACATTCAGTACTTC. It translates to CSASDLTKNIQYF. The J gene is TRBJ2-4, the V gene TRBV20-1; D is ambiguous. CDR3 length: 13 residues. Per germline, CDR1 DFQATT and CDR2 SNEGSKA (reference sequence). V gave up 5 bases and J gave up 2 bases, with 10 bases separating them.